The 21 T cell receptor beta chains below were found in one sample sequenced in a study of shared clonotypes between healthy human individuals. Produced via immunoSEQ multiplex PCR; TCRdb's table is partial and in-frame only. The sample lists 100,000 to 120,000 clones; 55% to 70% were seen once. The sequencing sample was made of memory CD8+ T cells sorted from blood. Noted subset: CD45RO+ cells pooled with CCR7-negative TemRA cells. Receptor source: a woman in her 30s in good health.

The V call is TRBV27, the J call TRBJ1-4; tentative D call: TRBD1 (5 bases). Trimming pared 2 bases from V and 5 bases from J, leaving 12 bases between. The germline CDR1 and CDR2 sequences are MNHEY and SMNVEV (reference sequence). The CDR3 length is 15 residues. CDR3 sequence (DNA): TGTGCCAGCAGTTTAGCCGACAGTTACAATGAAAAACTGTTTTTT. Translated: CASSLADSYNEKLFF.

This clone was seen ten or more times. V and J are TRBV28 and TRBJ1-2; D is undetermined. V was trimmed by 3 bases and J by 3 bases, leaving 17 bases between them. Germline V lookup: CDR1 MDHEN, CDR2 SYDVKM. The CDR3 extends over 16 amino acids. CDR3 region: CASSLVPGSVYYGYTF. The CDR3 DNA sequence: TGTGCCAGCAGTTTGGTCCCGGGGTCTGTCTACTATGGCTACACCTTC.

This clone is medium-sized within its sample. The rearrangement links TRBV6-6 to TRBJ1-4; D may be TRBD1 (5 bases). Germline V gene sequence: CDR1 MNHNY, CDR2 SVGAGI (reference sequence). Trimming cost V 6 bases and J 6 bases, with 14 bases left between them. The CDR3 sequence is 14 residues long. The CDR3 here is CASRSEGMDEKLFF. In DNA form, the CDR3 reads TGTGCCAGCAGGTCGGAGGGGATGGATGAAAAACTGTTTTTT.

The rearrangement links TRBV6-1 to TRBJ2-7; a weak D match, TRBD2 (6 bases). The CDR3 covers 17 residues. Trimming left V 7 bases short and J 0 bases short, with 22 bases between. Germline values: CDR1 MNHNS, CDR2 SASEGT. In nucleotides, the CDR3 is TGTGCCAGCAATGATCTTTATGGGGGGAAGAGCTCCTACGAGCAGTACTTC. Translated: CASNDLYGGKSSYEQYF.

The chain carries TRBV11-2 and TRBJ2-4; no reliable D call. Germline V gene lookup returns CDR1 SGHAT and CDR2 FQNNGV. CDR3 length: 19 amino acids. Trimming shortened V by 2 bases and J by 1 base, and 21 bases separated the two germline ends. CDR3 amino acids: CASSLLWVPRFGAKNIQYF. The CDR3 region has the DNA TGTGCCAGCAGCTTATTGTGGGTTCCTAGGTTTGGGGCCAAAAACATTCAGTACTTC.

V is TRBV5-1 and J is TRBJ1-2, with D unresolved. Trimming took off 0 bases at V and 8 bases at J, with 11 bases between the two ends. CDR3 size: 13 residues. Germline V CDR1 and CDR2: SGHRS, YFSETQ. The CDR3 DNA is TGCGCCAGCAGCTTGGGAACGGCCGCAGGCTACACCTTC. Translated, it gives CASSLGTAAGYTF. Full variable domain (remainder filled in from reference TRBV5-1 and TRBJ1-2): KAGVTQTPRYLIKTRGQQVTLSCSPISGHRSVSWYQQTPGQGLQFLFEYFSETQRNKGNFPGRFSGRQFSNSRSEMNVSTLELGDSALYLCASSLGTAAGYTFGSGTRLTVV.

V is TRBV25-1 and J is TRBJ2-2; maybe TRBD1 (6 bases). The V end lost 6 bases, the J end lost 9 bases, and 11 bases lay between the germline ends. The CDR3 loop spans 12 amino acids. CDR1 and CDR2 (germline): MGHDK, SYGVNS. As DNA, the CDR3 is TGTGCCAGCAGCGCGGACAGCCGGGAGCTGTTTTTT. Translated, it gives CASSADSRELFF.

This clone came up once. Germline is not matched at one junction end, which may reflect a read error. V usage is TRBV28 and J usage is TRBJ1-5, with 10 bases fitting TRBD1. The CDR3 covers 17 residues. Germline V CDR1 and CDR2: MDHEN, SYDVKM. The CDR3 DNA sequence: TGTGCCAGCAGTCTATGGGACAGGGGATATAGCAATCAGCCCCAGCATTTT. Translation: CASSLWDRGYSNQPQHF.

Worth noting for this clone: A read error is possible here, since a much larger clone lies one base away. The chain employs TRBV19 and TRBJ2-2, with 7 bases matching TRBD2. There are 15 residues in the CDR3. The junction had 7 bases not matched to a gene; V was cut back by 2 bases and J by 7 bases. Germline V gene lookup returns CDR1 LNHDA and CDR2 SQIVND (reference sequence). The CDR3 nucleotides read TGTGCCAGTAGTATATGGAAGGGGAGGGGCGGGGAGCTGTTTTTT. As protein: CASSIWKGRGGELFF.

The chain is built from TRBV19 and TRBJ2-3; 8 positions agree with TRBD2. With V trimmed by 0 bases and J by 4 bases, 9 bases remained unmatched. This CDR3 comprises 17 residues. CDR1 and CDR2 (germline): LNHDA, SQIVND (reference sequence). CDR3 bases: TGTGCCAGTAGTATAGATGACCAGCGGGAGTATCCAGATACGCAGTATTTT. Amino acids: CASSIDDQREYPDTQYF.

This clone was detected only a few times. The CDR3 nucleotides are TGTGCCAGTAGTACCTGGGACTCAGGGACGGCTGAAGGCACTGAAGCTTTCTTT. It yields the protein CASSTWDSGTAEGTEAFF. J is TRBJ1-1 and V is TRBV19; maybe TRBD1 (5 bases). The V end was cut by 4 bases, the J end by 4 bases, with 25 bases between. This CDR3 is 18 amino acids long. Per germline, CDR1 LNHDA and CDR2 SQIVND (reference sequence).

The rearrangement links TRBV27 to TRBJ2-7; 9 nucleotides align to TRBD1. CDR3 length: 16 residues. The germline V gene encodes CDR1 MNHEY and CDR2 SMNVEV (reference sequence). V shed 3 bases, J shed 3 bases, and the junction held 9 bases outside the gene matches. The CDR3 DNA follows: TGTGCCAGCAGTTTCCTCCCGGGACAGGGTGACTACGAGCAGTACTTC. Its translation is CASSFLPGQGDYEQYF.

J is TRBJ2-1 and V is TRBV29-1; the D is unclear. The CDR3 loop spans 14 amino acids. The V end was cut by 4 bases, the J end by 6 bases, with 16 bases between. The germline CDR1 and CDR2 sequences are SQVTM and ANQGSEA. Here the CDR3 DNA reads TGCAGCGTTGCCGGCGGCCGGGTCGGCAATGAGCAGTTCTTC. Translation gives CSVAGGRVGNEQFF.

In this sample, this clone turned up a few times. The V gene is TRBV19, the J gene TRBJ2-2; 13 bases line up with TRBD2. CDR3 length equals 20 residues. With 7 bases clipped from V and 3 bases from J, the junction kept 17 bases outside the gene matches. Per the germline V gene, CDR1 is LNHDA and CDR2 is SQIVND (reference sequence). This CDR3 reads CASISQALAGGPAHTGELFF. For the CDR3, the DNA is TGTGCCAGTATATCACAAGCACTAGCGGGAGGGCCGGCGCACACCGGGGAGCTGTTTTTT.

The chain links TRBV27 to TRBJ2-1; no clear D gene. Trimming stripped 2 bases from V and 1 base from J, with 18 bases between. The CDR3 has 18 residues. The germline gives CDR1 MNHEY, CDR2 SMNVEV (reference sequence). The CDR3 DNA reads TGTGCCAGCAGTTTAAGGCCCCCTTTGGTGAGGTCCTACAATGAGCAGTTCTTC. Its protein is CASSLRPPLVRSYNEQFF.

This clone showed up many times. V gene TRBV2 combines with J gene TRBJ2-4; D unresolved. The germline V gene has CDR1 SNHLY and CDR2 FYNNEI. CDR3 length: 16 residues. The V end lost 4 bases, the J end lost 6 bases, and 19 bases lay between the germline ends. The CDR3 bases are TGTGCCAGCAGTGCCCTATCGTCGAGTCCTCTAAACATTCAGTACTTC. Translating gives CASSALSSSPLNIQYF.

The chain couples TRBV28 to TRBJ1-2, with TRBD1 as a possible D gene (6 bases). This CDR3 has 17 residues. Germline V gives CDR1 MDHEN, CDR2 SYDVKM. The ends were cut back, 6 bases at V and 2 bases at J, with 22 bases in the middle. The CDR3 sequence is CASRRTASTLKNYGYTF. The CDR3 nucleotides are TGTGCCAGCAGGCGGACAGCGAGTACCTTAAAGAACTATGGCTACACCTTC.

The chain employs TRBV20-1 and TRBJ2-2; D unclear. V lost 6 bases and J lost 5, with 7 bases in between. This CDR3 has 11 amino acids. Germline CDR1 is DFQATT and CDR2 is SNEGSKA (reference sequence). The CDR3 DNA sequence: TGCAGTGCCATCAAGACCGGGGAGCTGTTTTTT. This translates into CSAIKTGELFF.

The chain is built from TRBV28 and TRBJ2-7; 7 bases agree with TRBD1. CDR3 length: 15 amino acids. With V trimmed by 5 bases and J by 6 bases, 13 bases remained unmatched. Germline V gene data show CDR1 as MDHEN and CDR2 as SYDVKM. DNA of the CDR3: TGTGCCAGCAGTAAAAGACAGGGAGCAGTGGTCGAGCAGTACTTC. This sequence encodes CASSKRQGAVVEQYF.

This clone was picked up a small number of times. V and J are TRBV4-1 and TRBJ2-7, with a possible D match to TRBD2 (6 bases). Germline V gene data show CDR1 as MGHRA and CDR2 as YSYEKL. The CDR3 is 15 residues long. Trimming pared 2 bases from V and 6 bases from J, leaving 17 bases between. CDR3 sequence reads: CASSQLGGLIVEQYF. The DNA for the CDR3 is TGCGCCAGCAGCCAATTGGGAGGTTTAATAGTCGAGCAGTACTTC.

The CDR3 DNA reads TGTGCCAGCAGTGAGGGGAATGAAGCTTTCTTT. As protein: CASSEGNEAFF. V and J are TRBV27 and TRBJ1-1; a possible D gene is TRBD1 (5 bases). The V gene's germline CDR1 is MNHEY and CDR2 SMNVEV (reference sequence). V shed 5 bases and J shed 7 bases, with 8 bases lying between them. The CDR3 sequence is 11 residues long.